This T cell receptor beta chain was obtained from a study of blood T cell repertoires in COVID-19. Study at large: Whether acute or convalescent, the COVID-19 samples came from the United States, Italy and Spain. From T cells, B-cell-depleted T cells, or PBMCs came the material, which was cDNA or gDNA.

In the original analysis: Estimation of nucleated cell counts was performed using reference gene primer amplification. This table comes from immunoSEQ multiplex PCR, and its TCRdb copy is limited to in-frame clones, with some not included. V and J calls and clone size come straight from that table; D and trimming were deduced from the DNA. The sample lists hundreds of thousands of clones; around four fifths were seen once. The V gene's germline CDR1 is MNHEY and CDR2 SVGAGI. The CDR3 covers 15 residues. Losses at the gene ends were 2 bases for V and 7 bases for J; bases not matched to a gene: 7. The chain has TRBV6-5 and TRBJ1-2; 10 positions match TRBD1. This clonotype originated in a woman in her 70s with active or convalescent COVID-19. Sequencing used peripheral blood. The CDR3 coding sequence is TGTGCCAGCAGTTACAGGGACAGGGGTTTCGGTGGCTACACCTTC. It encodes CASSYRDRGFGGYTF.